The 20 T cell receptor beta chains below come from one sample, sequenced in a study of response to subunit inactivated influenza vaccine. TCRdb recomputed calls from the RT-PCR reads with MiXCR, one row per CDR3 protein. The sample carries 490,000 or so distinct CDR3 sequences, less than 8% recorded once. Sequenced material: PBMCs from blood, taken 23 months after vaccination. All receptors come from a man aged 50 to 69 who received an inactivated influenza vaccine.

The table lists this clonotype with many counts. This rearrangement joins TRBV20-1 to TRBJ2-1; either TRBD1 or TRBD2 may fit D (6 bases each). The CDR3 length is 12 residues. CDR1 DFQATT and CDR2 SNEGSKA come from the germline V gene (reference sequence). V dropped 7 bases and J dropped 5 bases, with 12 bases sitting between them. In nucleotides, the CDR3 is TGCAGTGGGGGGGCGGGAAACAATGAGCAGTTCTTC. Translation gives CSGGAGNNEQFF.

In DNA, the CDR3 is TGCGCCAGCAGTGAGACAGGGAATGGCTACACCTTC. Translating gives CASSETGNGYTF. This chain joins TRBV10-2 and TRBJ1-2; D might be TRBD1 (6 bases). The CDR3 totals 12 residues. Trimming removed 2 bases from V and 6 bases from J, with 7 bases in between. Germline V gives CDR1 WSHSY, CDR2 SAAADI.

This clonotype has ten or more counts. CDR3 coding DNA: TGTGCCAGCAGCTCCCTTAGGATTTCCGGGACAGTACGTTCACCCCTCCACTTT. The encoded protein is CASSSLRISGTVRSPLHF. The chain recombines TRBV11-2 with TRBJ1-6, with 7 bases fitting TRBD1. This CDR3 has 18 amino acids. V dropped 4 bases and J dropped 9; count of bases not matched to a gene: 18. Germline assignment: CDR1 SGHAT and CDR2 FQNNGV.

This clonotype was seen at least ten times. This chain connects TRBV5-5 to TRBJ2-7; TRBD1 or TRBD2 may be the D gene (5 bases each). Germline V gene lookup returns CDR1 SGHKS and CDR2 YYEKEE (reference sequence). V was clipped by 0 bases and J by 0 bases, with 10 bases between them. The CDR3 extends over 15 amino acids. The CDR3 DNA follows: TGTGCCAGCAGCTTGGGTGGGACGATCTCCTACGAGCAGTACTTC. It codes for CASSLGGTISYEQYF.

The chain has TRBV5-6 and TRBJ1-3; D is unclear. V lost 4 bases to trimming and J lost 2 bases, with 13 bases between them. The CDR3 contains 15 residues. Germline CDR1 is SGHDT and CDR2 is YYEEEE. Here the CDR3 DNA reads TGTGCCAGCAGCCTGCTTGGGCCTACTGGAAACACCATATATTTT. Amino acid sequence: CASSLLGPTGNTIYF.

Ten or more counts support this clonotype. The chain recombines TRBV5-1 with TRBJ2-7; 7 bases fit TRBD1. There are 17 residues in the CDR3. Germline V CDR1 and CDR2: SGHRS, YFSETQ. The V gene end was trimmed by 2 bases and the J gene end by 7 bases; junction bases not matched to a gene: 18. This chain's CDR3 is CASSLRGGTVSTGEQYF. CDR3 bases: TGCGCCAGCAGCTTAAGAGGTGGGACAGTCTCAACGGGGGAGCAGTACTTC.

Ten or more counts support this clonotype. The rearrangement uses TRBV24-1 and TRBJ1-5; perhaps TRBD1 as D (5 bases). Germline CDR1 and CDR2: KGHDR and SFDVKD. V was shortened by 3 bases and J by 5 bases, with 16 bases between the two germline ends. This CDR3 comprises 16 residues. This CDR3 is CATSDKGSHGYQPQHF. DNA for the CDR3: TGTGCCACCAGTGATAAGGGGTCCCACGGATATCAGCCCCAGCATTTT.

This clonotype was recorded a few times. This chain uses TRBV11-2 with TRBJ2-2; a possible D gene is TRBD1 (5 bases). CDR3 length equals 15 residues. Germline V lookup: CDR1 SGHAT, CDR2 FQNNGV. Trimming took 2 bases from V and 6 from J, leaving 13 bases between them. Here the CDR3 reads CASSLQGRWSGELFF. The CDR3 DNA sequence: TGTGCCAGCAGCTTACAGGGTCGGTGGTCCGGGGAGCTGTTTTTT.

The rearrangement joins TRBV29-1 to TRBJ2-7; 8 bases map to TRBD1. The CDR3 has 16 amino acids. Germline lookup yields CDR1 SQVTM and CDR2 ANQGSEA. The ends lost 2 bases at V and 4 bases at J; junction bases unmatched: 13. The CDR3, as DNA: TGCAGCGTTGAATTCGCACTACAGGGGGAGGAATACGAGCAGTACTTC. Its translation is CSVEFALQGEEYEQYF.

This clonotype was counted only a few times. The chain is built from TRBV24-1 and TRBJ2-5; TRBD2 agrees at 13 bases. The CDR3 length is 17 residues. Germline values: CDR1 KGHDR, CDR2 SFDVKD. V lost 4 bases to trimming and J lost 1 base; unmatched junction nucleotides: 5. The CDR3 reads CATSDFGLAGAQETQYF. DNA of the CDR3: TGTGCCACCAGTGACTTTGGACTAGCGGGAGCCCAAGAGACCCAGTACTTC.

There are a few counts of this clonotype. V is TRBV12-3 or TRBV12-4 and J is TRBJ1-1; D gene ambiguous. Trimming took off 2 bases at V and 2 bases at J, with 12 bases between the two ends. The CDR3 sequence is 15 residues long. The CDR3 region has the DNA TGTGCCAGCAGTTTAATAGAATACAGAAACACTGAAGCTTTCTTT. This encodes CASSLIEYRNTEAFF.

This clonotype was counted many times. This sequence joins TRBV29-1 and TRBJ2-3; 12 bases line up with TRBD2. Germline V gene data show CDR1 as SQVTM and CDR2 as ANQGSEA. This CDR3 contains 13 residues. V lost 6 bases to trimming and J lost 6 bases; unmatched junction nucleotides: 4. CDR3 loop: CSVRLAGADTQYF. The CDR3 DNA follows: TGCAGCGTAAGACTAGCGGGGGCCGATACGCAGTATTTT.

The J gene is TRBJ2-1, the V gene TRBV3-1; TRBD2 is a possible D gene (6 bases). The germline CDR1 and CDR2 sequences are LGHDT and YNNKEL (reference sequence). Trimming took 1 base from V and 1 from J, leaving 14 bases between them. The CDR3 covers 17 residues. CDR3 region: CASSQGVFGGSYNEQFF. The CDR3 DNA follows: TGTGCCAGCAGCCAAGGGGTCTTTGGGGGGTCCTACAATGAGCAGTTCTTC.

In its sample, this clonotype was seen a few times. The chain joins TRBV7-6 to TRBJ2-1, with 14 positions matching TRBD2. After removal of 2 bases from V and 5 bases from J, the junction contained 17 bases not matched to a gene. CDR1 and CDR2 from the germline V gene are SGHVS and FNYEAQ. The CDR3 totals 21 residues. Here the CDR3 reads CASSLLVSPTSGRAIDNEQFF. CDR3 DNA: TGTGCCAGCAGCTTACTTGTCTCTCCGACTAGCGGGAGGGCCATCGACAATGAGCAGTTCTTC.

This clonotype was counted between two and nine times. The gene calls are TRBV30 and TRBJ1-2, with 7 bases lining up with TRBD1. Germline V CDR1 and CDR2: GTSNPN, SVGIG (reference sequence). The CDR3 is made up of 13 amino acids. V trimming: 8 bases; J trimming: 8 bases; junction bases outside the gene matches: 14. DNA for the CDR3: TGTGCCGGCCTGACAGGGTACTCTTTCGGCTACACCTTC. Its translation is CAGLTGYSFGYTF. The variable domain in full, completed from reference TRBV30 and TRBJ1-2, reads SQTIHQWPATLVQPVGSPLSLECTVEGTSNPNLYWYRQAAGRGLQLLFYSVGIGQISSEVPQNLSASRPQDRQFILSSKKLLLSDSGFYLCAGLTGYSFGYTFGSGTRLTVV.

In this sample, this clonotype turned up many times. The chain recombines TRBV5-1 with TRBJ1-4; 8 bases line up with TRBD1. The trim removed 3 bases at V and 6 bases at J, leaving 7 bases unmatched. This CDR3 comprises 15 residues. Germline assignment: CDR1 SGHRS and CDR2 YFSETQ. The CDR3 region has the DNA TGCGCCAGCAGCTCCCCCGGGACAGGCGATGAAAAACTGTTTTTT. This codes for CASSSPGTGDEKLFF.

J is TRBJ2-1 and V is TRBV4-3, with 14 bases identical to TRBD2. V trimming: 4 bases; J trimming: 2 bases; junction bases outside the gene matches: 10. This CDR3 region has 19 residues. Looked up from germline, CDR1 is LGHNA and CDR2 is YSLEER. CDR3 region: CASSPSVTSGRATYNEQFF. The CDR3 bases are TGCGCCAGCAGCCCTAGCGTGACTAGCGGGAGGGCCACCTACAATGAGCAGTTCTTC.

The DNA for the CDR3 is TGTGCCAGCAGGAGCGGGATCGCGGCAGATACGCAGTATTTT. This encodes CASRSGIAADTQYF. J is TRBJ2-3 and V is TRBV12-3 or TRBV12-4; TRBD2 agrees at 7 bases. Unmatched junction bases numbered 7, after V lost 6 bases and J lost 4 bases. This CDR3 has 14 residues.

The chain carries TRBV24-1 and TRBJ1-4, with 7 bases aligning to TRBD1. Germline V gene data show CDR1 as KGHDR and CDR2 as SFDVKD. The CDR3 spans 18 residues. The V gene end was trimmed by 4 bases and the J gene end by 6 bases; junction bases not matched to a gene: 16. The CDR3 nucleotides are TGTGCCACCAGTGACTTTGACCCCCCAGGGGGGCAGGATGAAAAACTGTTTTTT. Translated, it gives CATSDFDPPGGQDEKLFF.

This rearrangement joins TRBV7-9 to TRBJ2-1, with 12 nucleotides matching TRBD2. Germline trimming cut 5 bases from V and 8 bases from J; bases unmatched to any gene: 10. This CDR3 comprises 16 residues. The germline CDR1 and CDR2 sequences are SEHNR and FQNEAQ (reference sequence). The CDR3 sequence is CASSQLAGGPVDEQFF. For the CDR3, the DNA is TGTGCCAGCAGCCAGCTAGCGGGGGGGCCCGTGGATGAGCAGTTCTTC.